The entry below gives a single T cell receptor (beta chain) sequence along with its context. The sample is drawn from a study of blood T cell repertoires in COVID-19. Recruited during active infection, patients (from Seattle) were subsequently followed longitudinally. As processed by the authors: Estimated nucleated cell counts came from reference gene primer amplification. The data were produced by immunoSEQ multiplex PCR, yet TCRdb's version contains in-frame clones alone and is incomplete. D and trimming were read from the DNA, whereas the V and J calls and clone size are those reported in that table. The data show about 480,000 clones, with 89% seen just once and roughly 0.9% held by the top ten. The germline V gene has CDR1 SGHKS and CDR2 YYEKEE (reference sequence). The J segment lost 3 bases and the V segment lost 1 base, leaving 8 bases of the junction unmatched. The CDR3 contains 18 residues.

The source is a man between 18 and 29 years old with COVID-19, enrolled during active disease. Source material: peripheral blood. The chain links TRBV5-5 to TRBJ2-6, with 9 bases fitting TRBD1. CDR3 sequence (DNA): TGTGCCAGCAGCTTGTCGGGACAGGGAGTGTTTGGGGCCAACGTCCTGACTTTC. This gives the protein CASSLSGQGVFGANVLTF.